One sample yielded the 10 T cell receptor beta chains listed below, sequenced in a study of immune cell composition in non-small cell lung cancer. Normal lung was taken at the farthest possible site, at least 3 cm from tumour. Repertoires were generated with immunoSEQ multiplex PCR, while TCRdb's copy carries only in-frame clones and drops some. The sample has around 6,100 clones; about two thirds are singletons. The material sequenced was non-adjacent lung tissue. These receptors originate from a human donor with non-small cell lung cancer.

V and J are TRBV25-1 and TRBJ2-3; D is possibly TRBD2 (7 bases). CDR1 is MGHDK, CDR2 SYGVNS, per germline. V lost 6 bases and J lost 2, with 21 bases in between. The CDR3 has 17 amino acids. The CDR3 bases are TGTGCCAGCAGCCTCCATGGGAGGGGGGGAATCACAGATACGCAGTATTTT. This sequence encodes CASSLHGRGGITDTQYF.

This clone came up a few times. The V call is TRBV5-5, the J call TRBJ2-1; D is possibly TRBD2 (5 bases). Germline V CDR1 and CDR2: SGHKS, YYEKEE (reference sequence). The CDR3 length is 12 residues. Trimming removed 0 bases at V and 15 bases at J, with 13 bases between. The CDR3 spells CASSLAGTPGFF. DNA of the CDR3: TGTGCCAGCAGCTTGGCGGGAACCCCCGGGTTCTTC. Full variable domain (missing parts from reference TRBV5-5 and TRBJ2-1): DAGVTQSPTHLIKTRGQQVTLRCSPISGHKSVSWYQQVLGQGPQFIFQYYEKEERGRGNFPDRFSARQFPNYSSELNVNALLLGDSALYLCASSLAGTPGFFGPGTRLTVL.

The chain links TRBV5-6 to TRBJ2-5; 8 bases align to TRBD1. The CDR3 is 15 residues long. Germline values: CDR1 SGHDT, CDR2 YYEEEE. V lost 4 bases to trimming and J lost 3 bases; unmatched junction nucleotides: 8. CDR3 sequence (DNA): TGTGCCAGCAGCGTATGGGACAGGCGGGAAGAGACCCAGTACTTC. It specifies CASSVWDRREETQYF.

In nucleotides, the CDR3 is TGTGCCAGCGGGACTAGCGGGGGGCAGAGCACAGATACGCAGTATTTT. Encoded protein: CASGTSGGQSTDTQYF. The chain combines TRBV28 with TRBJ2-3; 15 bases line up with TRBD2. Per germline, CDR1 MDHEN and CDR2 SYDVKM. This CDR3 comprises 16 residues. V gave up 8 bases and J gave up 0 bases; unmatched junction bases: 3.

V gene TRBV5-4 combines with J gene TRBJ1-1; tentatively, D is TRBD1 (6 bases). Trimming removed 6 bases from V and 5 bases from J, with 14 bases in between. The CDR3 contains 13 residues. Germline V gene lookup returns CDR1 SGHNT and CDR2 YYREEE (reference sequence). CDR3 amino acids: CASTSDRRTEAFF. CDR3 nucleotide sequence: TGTGCCAGCACCTCGGACAGAAGGACTGAAGCTTTCTTT.

This clone was observed a few times. V gene TRBV2 combines with J gene TRBJ2-2, with D hard to call. The germline V and J ends were trimmed by 8 bases and 4 bases, with 14 bases remaining between them. The CDR3 extends over 14 amino acids. From germline, CDR1 is SNHLY and CDR2 FYNNEI. CDR3 coding DNA: TGTGCCAGCGAGCCCCCCCTTCCCACCGGGGAGCTGTTTTTT. This sequence encodes CASEPPLPTGELFF.

As DNA, the CDR3 is TGTGCCAGCAGCTTAGGGGGGGCCTCAGAAGAGACCCAGTACTTC. This sequence encodes CASSLGGASEETQYF. V usage is TRBV7-3 and J usage is TRBJ2-5; TRBD2 might be the D (7 bases). CDR1 SGHTA and CDR2 FQGTGA come from the germline V gene. This CDR3 is 15 amino acids long. Trimming shortened V by 2 bases and J by 3 bases, and 13 bases separated the two germline ends.

This clone appeared once. The chain uses TRBV10-3 and TRBJ2-5, with TRBD1 identical over 10 bases. V trimming: 10 bases; J trimming: 5 bases; junction bases outside the gene matches: 10. The CDR3 sequence is 14 residues long. Per the germline V gene, CDR1 is ENHRY and CDR2 is SYGVKD. CDR3 bases: TGTGCCACCCTCCGGGACAGGGGTGCGGAGACCCAGTACTTC. This sequence encodes CATLRDRGAETQYF.

Only one count was recorded for this clone. J is TRBJ2-1 and V is TRBV7-3; 7 nucleotides agree with TRBD1. Germline V gives CDR1 SGHTA, CDR2 FQGTGA. This CDR3 has 14 amino acids. The J segment lost 6 bases and the V segment lost 3 bases, leaving 5 bases of the junction unmatched. The DNA for the CDR3 is TGTGCCAGCAGCTTTGGGACAGCCCGCAATGAGCAGTTCTTC. Protein sequence: CASSFGTARNEQFF.

This rearrangement joins TRBV5-1 to TRBJ2-7, with 10 bases identical to TRBD2. J lost 3 bases, V lost 4 bases, and 7 bases had no gene match. The CDR3 extends over 15 amino acids. CDR1 and CDR2 from the germline V gene are SGHRS and YFSETQ. CDR3 nucleotide sequence: TGCGCCAGCAGCCCAGGACTAGCGGACTTCTACGAGCAGTACTTC. Amino acid sequence: CASSPGLADFYEQYF.